A selection of T cell receptor beta chains follows, all from one sample in a study of blood T cell repertoires in COVID-19. Data came from immunoSEQ multiplex PCR; TCRdb stores just in-frame clones and leaves some out. This repertoire shows under 60,000 clones, about 80% found once; its top ten account for less than 4.5%. Sequencing used peripheral blood. These receptors originate from a man aged 55 to 70 with acute or convalescent COVID-19. The conserved cysteine and the conserved F or W are not part of the CDR3 here. The D gene is left open where the match is weak. Only some rows state a clone size, as once, few, many or a class for expanded clones.

abundance,d_gene,j_gene,v_gene,CDR3aa
.,.,TRBJ2-7,TRBV5-6,ASSSRTNRTERSYEQY
once,.,TRBJ2-1,TRBV19,ASSWSLNEQF
.,.,TRBJ1-2,TRBV5-1,ASSLESVNYGYT
.,.,TRBJ2-2,TRBV18,ASSPELLSTGELF
few,.,TRBJ1-2,TRBV6-5,ASSVGQSFYGYT
.,.,TRBJ1-1,TRBV5-1,ASSFTGFDTEAF
few,.,TRBJ1-5,TRBV10-1,ASSKPLGRMDQPQH
.,TRBD1,TRBJ1-5,TRBV5-5,ASNFSTGGYQPQH
.,.,TRBJ1-3,TRBV5-1,ASSLQGSSGNTIY
.,.,TRBJ2-2,TRBV12-3/TRBV12-4,ASSPSGTGELF
.,.,TRBJ1-2,TRBV5-1,ASSSGRLANYGYT
.,TRBD2,TRBJ2-1,TRBV5-4,ASSLGGGTYNEQF